The next 11 T cell receptor beta chains were all read from a single sample in a study of cytomegalovirus exposure and HLA in healthy donors. The study ran its PCR with 60 Vbeta and 13 Jbeta primers. Method: immunoSEQ multiplex PCR; TCRdb's copy keeps in-frame clones and lacks some. This table has 80,000 to 100,000 clones, about four fifths appearing once. What was sequenced was PBMCs. These receptors all come from a man aged 25-45 years in good health and CMV-seronegative.

This rearrangement joins TRBV9 to TRBJ2-1; possibly TRBD2 for D (6 bases). CDR3 length: 15 residues. Per germline, CDR1 SGDLS and CDR2 YYNGEE. With 3 bases removed from V and 0 bases from J, the gap between germline ends came to 10 bases. This chain's CDR3 is CASSGRGFSYNEQFF. In DNA form, the CDR3 reads TGTGCCAGCAGCGGACGGGGGTTCTCCTACAATGAGCAGTTCTTC.

This clone has just a few counts. The chain recombines TRBV5-5 with TRBJ2-7, with D possibly TRBD2 on 5 matching bases. V lost 0 bases and J 1 base, leaving 14 bases between the germline ends. The V gene's germline CDR1 is SGHKS and CDR2 YYEKEE (reference sequence). This CDR3 region has 16 residues. This CDR3 reads CASSLEAGLRSYEQYF. CDR3 DNA: TGTGCCAGCAGCTTGGAAGCTGGACTCAGGTCCTACGAGCAGTACTTC.

The genes are TRBV5-1 and TRBJ2-5; 9 bases align to TRBD2. The trim removed 3 bases at V and 1 base at J, leaving 1 base unmatched. Germline V lookup: CDR1 SGHRS, CDR2 YFSETQ. The CDR3 extends over 14 amino acids. The CDR3 loop is CASSSLAGQETQYF. CDR3 sequence (DNA): TGCGCCAGCAGCTCACTAGCGGGCCAAGAGACCCAGTACTTC.

This chain uses TRBV14 with TRBJ1-1; D call uncertain. Germline V gene sequence: CDR1 SGHDN, CDR2 FVKESK. CDR3 size: 13 residues. Trimming left V 8 bases short and J 0 bases short, with 10 bases between. Here the CDR3 DNA reads TGTGCCAGCCATGCGGCTTTGAACACTGAAGCTTTCTTT. It is translated as CASHAALNTEAFF.

This chain uses TRBV5-4 with TRBJ2-3; TRBD2 aligns across 9 bases. The V gene's germline CDR1 is SGHNT and CDR2 YYREEE (reference sequence). The CDR3 loop spans 15 amino acids. The V and J ends lost 1 base and 7 bases, in that order; junction bases with no gene match: 7. This chain's CDR3 is CASSLRVAGANTQYF. The CDR3 coding sequence is TGTGCCAGCAGCTTGAGGGTAGCGGGGGCTAATACGCAGTATTTT.

The genes are TRBV5-1 and TRBJ2-5, with 9 nucleotides matching TRBD1. The CDR3 sequence is 15 residues long. With V trimmed by 4 bases and J by 5 bases, 9 bases remained unmatched. Germline CDR1 and CDR2: SGHRS and YFSETQ. The CDR3 sequence is CASSQGTGPGETQYF. The DNA for the CDR3 is TGCGCCAGCAGCCAGGGGACAGGGCCAGGGGAGACCCAGTACTTC.

The rearrangement uses TRBV9 and TRBJ2-1; TRBD2 matches 8 bases. Germline V lookup: CDR1 SGDLS, CDR2 YYNGEE. V gave up 4 bases and J gave up 5 bases; unmatched junction bases: 11. The CDR3 runs 16 residues. The CDR3 here is CASSPQAGVTHNEQFF. CDR3 nucleotide sequence: TGTGCCAGCAGCCCCCAAGCGGGGGTCACCCACAATGAGCAGTTCTTC.

The chain combines TRBV29-1 with TRBJ1-4, with a possible D match to TRBD1 (5 bases). Trimming took off 7 bases at V and 8 bases at J, with 20 bases between the two ends. The CDR3 runs 14 residues. Germline V gene sequence: CDR1 SQVTM, CDR2 ANQGSEA. In nucleotides, the CDR3 is TGCAGCGCCCGAATCTGGGGGGAAAGAGAAAAACTGTTTTTT. It yields the protein CSARIWGEREKLFF.

The chain employs TRBV11-2 and TRBJ1-1; no reliable D call. The CDR3 is 12 residues long. CDR1 is SGHAT, CDR2 FQNNGV, per germline. Trimming cost V 3 bases and J 6 bases, with 8 bases left between them. The CDR3 here is CASSLGEAEAFF. The CDR3 bases are TGTGCCAGCAGCTTGGGTGAGGCTGAAGCTTTCTTT.

This clone turned up a few times. V usage is TRBV6-1 and J usage is TRBJ2-1; 9 positions match TRBD2. V shed 0 bases, J shed 8 bases, and the junction held 5 bases outside the gene matches. Germline assignment: CDR1 MNHNS and CDR2 SASEGT. The CDR3 is made up of 15 amino acids. The CDR3 region has the DNA TGTGCCAGCAGTGAAGCTAGCGGGAGTAACGATGAGCAGTTCTTC. Its translation: CASSEASGSNDEQFF.

This clone came up once. The chain uses TRBV4-2 and TRBJ2-3; the D gene is possibly TRBD2 (5 bases). The CDR3 contains 16 residues. Germline V lookup: CDR1 LGHNA, CDR2 YNFKEQ. Trimming shortened V by 3 bases and J by 2 bases, and 15 bases separated the two germline ends. CDR3: CASSQRGGGDTDTQYF. The CDR3 region has the DNA TGTGCCAGCAGCCAGCGAGGAGGTGGGGACACAGATACGCAGTATTTT.